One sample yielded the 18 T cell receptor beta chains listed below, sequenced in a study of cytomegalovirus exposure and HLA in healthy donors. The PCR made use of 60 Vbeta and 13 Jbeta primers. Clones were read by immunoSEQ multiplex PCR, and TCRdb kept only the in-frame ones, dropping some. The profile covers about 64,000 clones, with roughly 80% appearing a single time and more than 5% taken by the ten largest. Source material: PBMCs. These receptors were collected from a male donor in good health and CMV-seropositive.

As DNA, the CDR3 is TGCGCCAGCAGCTTACAAGACTACGAGCAGTACTTC. Translated, it gives CASSLQDYEQYF. The genes are TRBV5-1 and TRBJ2-7; D is undetermined. The CDR3 runs 12 residues. CDR1 and CDR2 from the germline V gene are SGHRS and YFSETQ. Trimming left V 2 bases short and J 3 bases short, with 6 bases between.

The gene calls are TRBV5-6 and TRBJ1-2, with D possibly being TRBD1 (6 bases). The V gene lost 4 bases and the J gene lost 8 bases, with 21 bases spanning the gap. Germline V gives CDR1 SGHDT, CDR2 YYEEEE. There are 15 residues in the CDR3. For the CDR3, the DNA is TGTGCCAGCAGCCCGACCGGGGGGCGCGGCTTGGGCTACACCTTC. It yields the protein CASSPTGGRGLGYTF. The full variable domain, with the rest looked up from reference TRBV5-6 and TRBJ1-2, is DAGVTQSPTHLIKTRGQQVTLRCSPKSGHDTVSWYQQALGQGPQFIFQYYEEEERQRGNFPDRFSGHQFPNYSSELNVNALLLGDSALYLCASSPTGGRGLGYTFGSGTRLTVV.

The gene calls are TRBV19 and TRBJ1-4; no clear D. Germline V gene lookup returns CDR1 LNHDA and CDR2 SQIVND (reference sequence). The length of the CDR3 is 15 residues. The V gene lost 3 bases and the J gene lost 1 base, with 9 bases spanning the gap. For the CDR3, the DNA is TGTGCCAGTAGTATGATTGGAGGAACTAATGAAAAACTGTTTTTT. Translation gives CASSMIGGTNEKLFF.

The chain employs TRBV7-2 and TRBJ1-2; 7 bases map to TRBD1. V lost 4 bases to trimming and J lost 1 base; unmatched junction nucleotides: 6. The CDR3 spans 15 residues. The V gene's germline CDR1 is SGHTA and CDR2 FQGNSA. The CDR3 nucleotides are TGTGCCAGCAGCTGGGGGACAGAAGTTAACTATGGCTACACCTTC. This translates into CASSWGTEVNYGYTF.

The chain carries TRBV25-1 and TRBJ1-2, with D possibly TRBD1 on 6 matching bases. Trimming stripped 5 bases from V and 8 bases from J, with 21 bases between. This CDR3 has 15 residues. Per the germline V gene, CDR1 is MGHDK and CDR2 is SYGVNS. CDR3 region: CASSPRQASMGGYTF. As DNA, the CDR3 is TGTGCCAGCAGTCCTAGACAGGCCTCGATGGGGGGCTACACCTTC.

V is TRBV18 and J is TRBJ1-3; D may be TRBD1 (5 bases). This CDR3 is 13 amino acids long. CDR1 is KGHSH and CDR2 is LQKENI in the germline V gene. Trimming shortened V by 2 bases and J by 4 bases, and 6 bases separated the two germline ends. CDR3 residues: CASSPGAGNTIYF. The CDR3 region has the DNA TGTGCCAGCTCACCAGGGGCCGGAAACACCATATATTTT.

The CDR3 DNA reads as TGTGCCACCCGACCCAGCGCCTCCTACAATGAGCAGTTCTTC. This gives the protein CATRPSASYNEQFF. The chain joins TRBV2 to TRBJ2-1; D unclear. The CDR3 totals 14 residues. Germline loops: CDR1 SNHLY, CDR2 FYNNEI. V lost 10 bases, J lost 0 bases, and 13 bases lay in between.

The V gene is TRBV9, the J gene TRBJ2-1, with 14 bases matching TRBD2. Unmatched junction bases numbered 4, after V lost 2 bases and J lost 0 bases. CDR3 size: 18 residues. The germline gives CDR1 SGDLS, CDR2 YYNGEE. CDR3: CASSVGLAGDYSYNEQFF. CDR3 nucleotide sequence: TGTGCCAGCAGCGTGGGACTAGCGGGGGACTACTCCTACAATGAGCAGTTCTTC.

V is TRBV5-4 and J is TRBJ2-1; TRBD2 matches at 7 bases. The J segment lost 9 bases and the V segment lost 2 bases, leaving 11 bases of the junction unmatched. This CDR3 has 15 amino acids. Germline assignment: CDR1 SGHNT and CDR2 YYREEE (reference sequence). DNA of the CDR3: TGTGCCAGCAGCTTAGGACTAGAGGGTTTTGGTGAGCAGTTCTTC. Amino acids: CASSLGLEGFGEQFF.

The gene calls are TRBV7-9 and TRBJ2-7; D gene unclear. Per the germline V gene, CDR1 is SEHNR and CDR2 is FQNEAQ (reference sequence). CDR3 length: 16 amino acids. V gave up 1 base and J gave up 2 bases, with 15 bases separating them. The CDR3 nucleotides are TGTGCCAGCAGCTTAGTTTTCAATGGCCGGGCCTACGAGCAGTACTTC. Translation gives CASSLVFNGRAYEQYF.

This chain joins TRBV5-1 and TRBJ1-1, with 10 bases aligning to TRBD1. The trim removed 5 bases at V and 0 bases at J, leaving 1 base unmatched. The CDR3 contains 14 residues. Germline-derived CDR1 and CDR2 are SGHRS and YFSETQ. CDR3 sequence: CASRTGGLNTEAFF. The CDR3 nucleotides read TGCGCCAGCAGGACAGGGGGCCTGAACACTGAAGCTTTCTTT.

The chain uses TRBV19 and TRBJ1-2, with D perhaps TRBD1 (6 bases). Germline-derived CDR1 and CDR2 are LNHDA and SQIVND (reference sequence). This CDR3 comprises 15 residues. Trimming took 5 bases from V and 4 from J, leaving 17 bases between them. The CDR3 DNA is TGTGCCAGTAGTGTCTACTCACAGGGTTTCTATGGCTACACCTTC. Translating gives CASSVYSQGFYGYTF.

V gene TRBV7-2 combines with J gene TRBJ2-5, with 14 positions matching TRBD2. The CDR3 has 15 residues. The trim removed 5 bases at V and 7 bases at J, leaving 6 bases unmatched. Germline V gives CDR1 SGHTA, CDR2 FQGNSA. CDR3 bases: TGTGCCAGCAGCGTGACTAGCGGGGGGGGGAGGACCCAGTACTTC. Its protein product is CASSVTSGGGRTQYF.

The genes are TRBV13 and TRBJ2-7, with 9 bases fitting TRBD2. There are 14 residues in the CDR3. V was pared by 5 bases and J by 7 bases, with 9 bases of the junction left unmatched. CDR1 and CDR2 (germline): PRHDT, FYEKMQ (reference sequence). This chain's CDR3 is CASSPGTSWGEQYF. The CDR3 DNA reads TGTGCCAGCAGCCCTGGGACTAGCTGGGGTGAGCAGTACTTC.

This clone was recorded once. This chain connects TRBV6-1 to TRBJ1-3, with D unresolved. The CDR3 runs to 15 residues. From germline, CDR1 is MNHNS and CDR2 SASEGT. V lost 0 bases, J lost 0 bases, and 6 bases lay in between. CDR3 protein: CASSEAPSSGNTIYF. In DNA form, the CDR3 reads TGTGCCAGCAGTGAAGCGCCCAGCTCTGGAAACACCATATATTTT.

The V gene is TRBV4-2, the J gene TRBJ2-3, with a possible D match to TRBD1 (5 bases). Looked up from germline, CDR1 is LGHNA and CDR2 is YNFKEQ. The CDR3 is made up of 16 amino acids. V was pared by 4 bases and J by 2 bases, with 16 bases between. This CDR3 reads CASSLGPLTSTDTQYF. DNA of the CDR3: TGTGCCAGCAGCCTGGGGCCGCTAACCTCCACAGATACGCAGTATTTT.

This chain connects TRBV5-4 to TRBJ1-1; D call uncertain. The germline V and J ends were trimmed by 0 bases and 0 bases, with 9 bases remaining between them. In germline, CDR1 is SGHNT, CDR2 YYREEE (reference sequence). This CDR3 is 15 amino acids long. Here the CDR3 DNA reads TGTGCCAGCAGCTTGGGGGTAGCGTTGAACACTGAAGCTTTCTTT. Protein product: CASSLGVALNTEAFF.

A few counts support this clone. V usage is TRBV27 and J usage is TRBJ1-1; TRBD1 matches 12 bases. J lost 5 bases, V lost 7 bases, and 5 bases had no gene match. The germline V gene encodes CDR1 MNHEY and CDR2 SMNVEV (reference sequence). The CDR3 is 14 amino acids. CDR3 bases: TGTGCCAGCACGGGACAGGGGGCGACAACTGAAGCTTTCTTT. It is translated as CASTGQGATTEAFF.